This TCR beta chain was identified during a study of T-cell reconstitution after alpha-beta-depleted transplantation in children. General study findings and limits: The study reportedly traced alpha-beta T cells about two months after transplant to several hundred expanded graft clones. Several patients had high TCRbeta diversity at day 60; it came from surviving recipient T cells and thymic progenitors. T-cell counts and diversity at one year post-transplant came mainly from newly produced T cells.

In the case of this clonotype: The antigen remains undetermined.

TCRbeta library construction was performed incorporating unique molecular identifiers. MiXCR was run by TCRdb on the PCR reads, yielding one entry per CDR3 protein. The table has approximately 1,000,000 distinct CDR3 sequences, about 26% seen once. The germline gives CDR1 SGHRS, CDR2 YFSETQ. V gave up 4 bases and J gave up 4 bases; unmatched junction bases: 15. The CDR3 has 18 amino acids. The specimen comprised PBMCs, mostly from graft donor cells, sampled 360 days after TCRalphabeta/CD19-depleted stem cell transplant. This chain links TRBV5-1 with TRBJ2-1; 9 bases line up with TRBD2. This TCR derives from a boy in the first two years of life who had a stem cell transplant for SCID, so the T cells may come from the graft donor. The CDR3 here is CASSPTSGGTLSYNEQFF. The CDR3 DNA sequence: TGCGCCAGCAGCCCCACGAGCGGGGGGACCTTGTCGTACAATGAGCAGTTCTTC.